The sequence of this T cell receptor beta chain was determined in a study of T cell responses to AZD1222 COVID-19 vaccine. The V gene's germline CDR1 is LGHDT and CDR2 YNNKEL (reference sequence). This CDR3 is 14 amino acids long. Trimming removed 4 bases from V and 3 bases from J, with 13 bases in between. For this clone: What it recognizes is unknown.

Study-level findings and limits: Targets within unmutated variant regions were reportedly found for nearly half of spike-specific TCRs.

Here immunoSEQ multiplex PCR was the method, and the copy in TCRdb shows in-frame clones only, minus some. The table shows over 150,000 clones, with over 85% occurring only once. The input for sequencing was peripheral blood, taken 28 days after the second AZD1222 dose. The TCR was taken from an adult who received the AZD1222 COVID-19 vaccine. The J gene is TRBJ2-7, the V gene TRBV3-1 (or the pseudogene TRBV3-2); tentative D call: TRBD1 (6 bases). CDR3 nucleotides: TGTGCCAGCAGCCCAGGGGTTTCTGTCTACGAGCAGTACTTC. This gives the protein CASSPGVSVYEQYF.